These T cell receptor beta chains were read from a single sample in a study of OX40 agonist ivuxolimab in advanced cancers. Produced via immunoSEQ multiplex PCR; TCRdb's table is partial and in-frame only. Of 85,000 to 120,000 clones listed, approximately 90% are singletons. The sequencing here drew on CD4+ or CD8+ T cells sorted from blood, taken in a trial of the OX40 agonist ivuxolimab. These receptors originate from an adult with an advanced solid tumor such as melanoma, head and neck, liver or kidney cancer. Both conserved end residues are part of each CDR3. Fields, in order: clone size, V gene, D gene, CDR3 length, J gene, CDR3 DNA, CDR3 protein. The D gene is left open where the match is weak. Clone size is not always given. Where it is, it says once, few, many or a class for expanded clones.

>-|TRBV30|-|13|TRBJ2-7
TGTGCCTGGAGGGAGACAGGCGCCTACGAGCAGTACTTC
CAWRETGAYEQYF
>-|TRBV28|-|12|TRBJ2-7
TGTGCCAGCAGTTCGACGGCCTACGAGCAGTACTTC
CASSSTAYEQYF
>-|TRBV7-2|-|14|TRBJ1-1
TGTGCCAGCAGCTTAATGGGATTGAACACTGAAGCTTTCTTT
CASSLMGLNTEAFF
>-|TRBV7-2|-|15|TRBJ1-2
TGTGCCAGCAGCTTAGGGTCAGGGCGATTCAATGGCTACACCTTC
CASSLGSGRFNGYTF
>once|TRBV7-9|-|12|TRBJ2-2
TGTGCCAGCAGCCCATCCACCGGGGAGCTGTTTTTT
CASSPSTGELFF
>-|TRBV19|TRBD2|15|TRBJ2-1
TGTGCCAGTAGTGTTGGACTAGCGGGGGCGGATGAGCAGTTCTTC
CASSVGLAGADEQFF
>-|TRBV29-1|-|13|TRBJ1-2
TGCAGCGTTGCCAGCGGTCCAGGATATGGCTACACCTTC
CSVASGPGYGYTF
>-|TRBV2|-|10|TRBJ1-4
TGTGCCAGCAAGGAAGAAAAACTGTTTTTT
CASKEEKLFF
>-|TRBV6-1|TRBD2|15|TRBJ2-3
TGTGCCAGCAGTGGCGCTAGCGGGGGGCAGGATACGCAGTATTTT
CASSGASGGQDTQYF
>-|TRBV11-2|-|13|TRBJ1-6
TGTGCCAGCAGCTTAGGGCAGGGAGTACCCCTCCACTTT
CASSLGQGVPLHF
>few|TRBV28|-|12|TRBJ1-6
TGTGCCAGCAGTTTCGGCAGTTCACCCCTCCACTTT
CASSFGSSPLHF
>-|TRBV7-9|TRBD1|15|TRBJ2-6
TGTGCCAGCACCAGACAGGGGGCTGGGGCCAACGTCCTGACTTTC
CASTRQGAGANVLTF
>-|TRBV9|TRBD2|16|TRBJ2-5
TGTGCCAGCAGCGTAGTCAGCGGGGGGGCCGGGGAGACCCAGTACTTC
CASSVVSGGAGETQYF
>-|TRBV19|TRBD2|16|TRBJ2-7
TGTGCCAGTAGTATACTCGTCGGGGGGGCGCGGTACGAGCAGTACTTC
CASSILVGGARYEQYF
>-|TRBV7-2|TRBD2|14|TRBJ2-5
TGTGCCAGCAGCGGGGGGGTTGCCCAAGAGACCCAGTACTTC
CASSGGVAQETQYF
>-|TRBV7-2|-|12|TRBJ2-2
TGTGCCAGCAGCCCCCTAACCGGGGAGCTGTTTTTT
CASSPLTGELFF
>few|TRBV18|TRBD1|13|TRBJ1-2
TGTGCCAGAACTATTGGGACAGTCTATGGCTACACCTTC
CARTIGTVYGYTF
>-|TRBV19|TRBD1|18|TRBJ1-1
TGTGCCAGTATCGACGGGCCGGGACAGGGGAGACCGAACACTGAAGCTTTCTTT
CASIDGPGQGRPNTEAFF
>-|TRBV6-1|TRBD1|12|TRBJ2-1
TGTGCCAGCATTTTATGGGGACAGGAGCAGTTCTTC
CASILWGQEQFF
>-|TRBV28|-|14|TRBJ2-4
TGTGCCAGCAGTTACCCCAGGGACAAAAACATTCAGTACTTC
CASSYPRDKNIQYF
>-|TRBV18|TRBD2|13|TRBJ2-3
TGTGCCAGCTATGCGGGGGGCACAGATACGCAGTATTTT
CASYAGGTDTQYF
>-|TRBV5-4|-|15|TRBJ2-5
TGTGCCAGCAGCCCTGGGCCCCGAACGGAGAAGACCCAGTACTTC
CASSPGPRTEKTQYF
>few|TRBV30|-|15|TRBJ1-5
TGTGCCTGGAGTGTAGGGGTACAACCAAATCAGCCCCAGCATTTT
CAWSVGVQPNQPQHF
>-|TRBV28|-|17|TRBJ2-7
TGTGCCAGCAGAGACCCGCGAGGGACGTGGAAATCCTACGAGCAGTACTTC
CASRDPRGTWKSYEQYF
>-|TRBV7-9|-|13|TRBJ1-4
TGTGCCAGCAGCTTAGACGAGAATGAAAAACTGTTTTTC
CASSLDENEKLFF
>-|TRBV19|-|16|TRBJ2-3
TGTGCCAGTAGTATAGCCCAGGGGCCGAGCACAGATACGCAGTATTTT
CASSIAQGPSTDTQYF
>once|TRBV5-8|-|15|TRBJ2-2
TGTGCCAGCAGACTAGGACAGCCGAACACCGGGGAGCTGTTTTTT
CASRLGQPNTGELFF
>-|TRBV4-1|TRBD1|14|TRBJ2-7
TGCGCCAGCAGCCAGGGGGGACAGGGTCGAGAGCAGTACTTC
CASSQGGQGREQYF
>-|TRBV5-4|-|14|TRBJ1-2
TGTGCCAGCAGCGCTACCGCGGGTCTCTATGGCTACACCTTC
CASSATAGLYGYTF
>-|TRBV15|-|14|TRBJ2-7
TGTGCCACCAGCAGAGGGAGAGATTCCTACGAGCAGTACTTC
CATSRGRDSYEQYF
>-|TRBV29-1|-|14|TRBJ2-3
TGCAGCGTTGATGGACAAGGGAACACAGATACGCAGTATTTT
CSVDGQGNTDTQYF
>-|TRBV6-4|-|10|TRBJ1-5
TGTGCCCTCCCCAATCAGCCCCAGCATTTT
CALPNQPQHF
>-|TRBV28|-|14|TRBJ1-1
TGTGCCAGCAGTCTGATGGTGGGTAACACTGAAGCTTTCTTT
CASSLMVGNTEAFF
>-|TRBV18|-|15|TRBJ2-3
TGTGCCAGCTCAGCTCCGGGACTCTCCACAGATACGCAGTATTTT
CASSAPGLSTDTQYF
>-|TRBV6-5|TRBD1|14|TRBJ1-5
TGTGCCAGCAGTTACTACAGGGGCGAGCAGCCCCAGCATTTT
CASSYYRGEQPQHF
>-|TRBV7-9|-|13|TRBJ1-5
TGTGCCAGCGTCGACCGAGTAGATCAGCCCCAGCATTTT
CASVDRVDQPQHF
>-|TRBV11-3|-|13|TRBJ2-7
TGTGCCAGCAGCTCCCTCAGGAGCTACGAGCAGTACTTC
CASSSLRSYEQYF
>-|TRBV14|-|17|TRBJ1-1
TGTGCCAGCAGCCAAGATTGGTCCCCAAGGGCAAGGACTGAAGCTTTCTTT
CASSQDWSPRARTEAFF
>-|TRBV28|-|15|TRBJ1-6
TGTGCCAGCAGAAGGCCGAGCTCCTATAATTCACCCCTCCACTTT
CASRRPSSYNSPLHF
>-|TRBV6-1|TRBD1|11|TRBJ1-2
TGCGGTACAGGGGGCGGCTATGGCTACACCTTC
CGTGGGYGYTF
>-|TRBV18|-|13|TRBJ1-2
TGTGCCAGCTCACCAGGCGGTAACTATGGCTACACCTTC
CASSPGGNYGYTF
>-|TRBV6-5|-|15|TRBJ2-1
TGTGCCAGCAGTTACGGCGCGACCAGGGGCAATGAGCAGTTCTTC
CASSYGATRGNEQFF
>-|TRBV7-9|TRBD1|15|TRBJ2-2
TGTGCCAGCAGCACGACAGGGGGGCGCCCCGGGGAGCTGTTTTTT
CASSTTGGRPGELFF
>-|TRBV28|-|14|TRBJ1-3
TGTGCCAGCAGAATAGGGGGCTCTGGAAACACCATATATTTT
CASRIGGSGNTIYF
>-|TRBV5-1|-|16|TRBJ2-5
TGCGCCAGCAGACCGCTGGGGCGTGGAGAACAAGAGACCCAGTACTTC
CASRPLGRGEQETQYF